The following is a TCR beta chain sequence with its context. V gave up 4 bases and J gave up 9 bases; unmatched junction bases: 19. The germline V gene encodes CDR1 KGHDR and CDR2 SFDVKD. The CDR3 totals 18 residues. The sample belongs to a study of blood T cell repertoires in COVID-19. Whole-study context: T cells, B-cell-depleted T cells, or PBMCs supplied cDNA or gDNA.

In the authors' workflow: By means of reference gene primer amplification, nucleated cell counts were estimated. Libraries were prepared by immunoSEQ multiplex PCR; TCRdb keeps only in-frame clonotypes and omits some of them. V, J and clone size were drawn from that table, and D and trimming were deduced from the DNA. This table holds a few hundred thousand clones, 70% to 90% found once. This TCR was recovered from a woman younger than 45 with COVID-19, enrolled during active disease. Source material: peripheral blood. This chain joins TRBV24-1 and TRBJ2-1, with TRBD2 matching over 8 bases. The CDR3 DNA reads as TGTGCCACCAGTGACTCAACTGGACTAGCAGGACAACGGGGTGAGCAGTTCTTC. It is translated as CATSDSTGLAGQRGEQFF.